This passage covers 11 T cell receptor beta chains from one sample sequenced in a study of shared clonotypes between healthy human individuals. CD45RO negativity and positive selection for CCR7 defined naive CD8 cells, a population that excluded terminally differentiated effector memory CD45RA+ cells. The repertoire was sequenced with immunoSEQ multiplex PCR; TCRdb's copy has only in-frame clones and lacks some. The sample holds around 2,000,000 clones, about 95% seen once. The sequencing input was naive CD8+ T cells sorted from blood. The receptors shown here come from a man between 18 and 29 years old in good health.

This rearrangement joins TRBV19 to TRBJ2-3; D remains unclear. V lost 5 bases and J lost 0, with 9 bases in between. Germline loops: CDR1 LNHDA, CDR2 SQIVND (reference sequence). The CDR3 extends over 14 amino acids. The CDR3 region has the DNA TGTGCCAGTAGTCCCACGTCCAGCACAGATACGCAGTATTTT. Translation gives CASSPTSSTDTQYF.

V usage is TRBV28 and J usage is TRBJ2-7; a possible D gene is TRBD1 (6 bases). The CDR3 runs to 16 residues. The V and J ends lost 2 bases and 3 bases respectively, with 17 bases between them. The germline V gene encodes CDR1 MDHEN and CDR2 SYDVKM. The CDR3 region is CASSLRGTVFNYEQYF. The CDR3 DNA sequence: TGTGCCAGCAGTTTAAGGGGGACGGTATTTAACTACGAGCAGTACTTC.

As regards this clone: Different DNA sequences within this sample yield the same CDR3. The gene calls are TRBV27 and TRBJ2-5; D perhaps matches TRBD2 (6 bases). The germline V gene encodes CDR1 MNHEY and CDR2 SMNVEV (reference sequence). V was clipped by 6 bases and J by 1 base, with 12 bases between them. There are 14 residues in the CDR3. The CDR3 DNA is TGTGCCAGCAGCCTTAGCGGCATCCAAGAGACCCAGTACTTC. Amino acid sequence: CASSLSGIQETQYF.

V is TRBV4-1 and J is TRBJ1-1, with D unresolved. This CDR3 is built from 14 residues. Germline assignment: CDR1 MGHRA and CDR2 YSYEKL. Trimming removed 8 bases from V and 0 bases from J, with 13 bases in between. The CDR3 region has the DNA TGCGCCAGCTCACCCGACGCGGTGAACACTGAAGCTTTCTTT. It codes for CASSPDAVNTEAFF.

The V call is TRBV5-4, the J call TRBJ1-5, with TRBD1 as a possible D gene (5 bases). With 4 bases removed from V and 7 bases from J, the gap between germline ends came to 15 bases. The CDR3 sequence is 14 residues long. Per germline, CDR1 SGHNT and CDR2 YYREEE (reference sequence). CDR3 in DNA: TGTGCCAGCAGCCTTGGGCCGGGGGACCAGCCCCAGCATTTT. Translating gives CASSLGPGDQPQHF.

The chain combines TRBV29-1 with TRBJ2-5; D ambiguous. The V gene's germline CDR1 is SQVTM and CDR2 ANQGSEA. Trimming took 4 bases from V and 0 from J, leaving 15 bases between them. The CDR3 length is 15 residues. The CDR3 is CSVVSVASYQETQYF. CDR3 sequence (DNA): TGCAGCGTTGTATCGGTGGCATCGTACCAAGAGACCCAGTACTTC.

CDR3 nucleotides: TGTGCCAGCAGTGGACAGGGGACCCTACTCCTTTCCGAGCAGTACTTC. Its translation is CASSGQGTLLLSEQYF. The chain joins TRBV6-1 to TRBJ2-7; 8 bases are a match to TRBD1. The germline CDR1 and CDR2 sequences are MNHNS and SASEGT. The CDR3 has 16 residues. Trimming at V came to 4 bases and at J to 6 bases, leaving 14 bases not matched to a gene.

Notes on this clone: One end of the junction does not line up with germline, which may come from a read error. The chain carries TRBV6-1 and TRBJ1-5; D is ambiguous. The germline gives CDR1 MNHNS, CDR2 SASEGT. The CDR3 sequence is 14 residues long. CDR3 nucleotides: TGTGCCAGCAGTCCGGGAGCCGGGAGCAGTTCCGTAGATTTT. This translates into CASSPGAGSSSVDF.

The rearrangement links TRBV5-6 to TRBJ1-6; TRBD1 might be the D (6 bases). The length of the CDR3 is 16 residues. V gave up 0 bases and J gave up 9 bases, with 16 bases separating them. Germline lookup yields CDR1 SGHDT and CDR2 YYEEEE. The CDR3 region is CASSLVGLGAPSPLHF. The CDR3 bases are TGTGCCAGCAGCTTGGTGGGCTTGGGGGCGCCTTCACCCCTCCACTTT.

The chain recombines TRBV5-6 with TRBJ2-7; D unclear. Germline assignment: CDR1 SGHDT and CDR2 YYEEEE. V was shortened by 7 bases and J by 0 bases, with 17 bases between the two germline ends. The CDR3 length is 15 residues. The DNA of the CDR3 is TGTGCCAGCGGACCCCAACACGGGCTCTCCTACGAGCAGTACTTC. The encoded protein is CASGPQHGLSYEQYF. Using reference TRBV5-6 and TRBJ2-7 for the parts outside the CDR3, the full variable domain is DAGVTQSPTHLIKTRGQQVTLRCSPKSGHDTVSWYQQALGQGPQFIFQYYEEEERQRGNFPDRFSGHQFPNYSSELNVNALLLGDSALYLCASGPQHGLSYEQYFGPGTRLTVT.

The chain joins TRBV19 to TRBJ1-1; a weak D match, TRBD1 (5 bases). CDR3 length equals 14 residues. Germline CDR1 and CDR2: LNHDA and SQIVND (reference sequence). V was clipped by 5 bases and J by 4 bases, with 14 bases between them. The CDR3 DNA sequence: TGTGCCAGTAGTGAGGCCGGGGGTATCACTGAAGCTTTCTTT. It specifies CASSEAGGITEAFF. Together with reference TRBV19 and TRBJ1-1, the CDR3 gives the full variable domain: DGGITQSPKYLFRKEGQNVTLSCEQNLNHDAMYWYRQDPGQGLRLIYYSQIVNDFQKGDIAEGYSVSREKKESFPLTVTSAQKNPTAFYLCASSEAGGITEAFFGQGTRLTVV.